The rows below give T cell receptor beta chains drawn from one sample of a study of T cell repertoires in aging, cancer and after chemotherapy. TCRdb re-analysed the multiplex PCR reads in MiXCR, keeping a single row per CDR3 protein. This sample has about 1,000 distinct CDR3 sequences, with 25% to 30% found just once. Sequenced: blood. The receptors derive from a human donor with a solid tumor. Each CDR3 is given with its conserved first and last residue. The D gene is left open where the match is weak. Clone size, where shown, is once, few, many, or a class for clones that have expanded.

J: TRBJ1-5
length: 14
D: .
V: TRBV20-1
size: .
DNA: TGCAGTGCTAGGGATCCCCAAAAGGATCAGCCCCAGCATTTT
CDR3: CSARDPQKDQPQHF

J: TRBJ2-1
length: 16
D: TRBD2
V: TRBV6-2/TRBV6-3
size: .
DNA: TGTGCCAGCAGTTTAGGGAGGGGTAGGCTTCGGGGTGAGCAGTTCTTC
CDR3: CASSLGRGRLRGEQFF

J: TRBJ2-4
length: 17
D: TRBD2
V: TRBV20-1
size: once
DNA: TGCAGTGCTAGTCTTCGAGGGAGGGCCTTGACCAAAAACATTCAGTACTTC
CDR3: CSASLRGRALTKNIQYF

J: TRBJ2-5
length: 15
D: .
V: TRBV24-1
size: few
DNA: TGTGCCACCAAAGTCCCGGGCGGGCGGCGGGAGACCCAGTACTTC
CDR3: CATKVPGGRRETQYF

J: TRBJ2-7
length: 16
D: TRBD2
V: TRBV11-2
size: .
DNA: TGTGCCAGCAGCTTAGGGACTAGCGCTAGCTCCTACGAGCAGTACTTC
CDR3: CASSLGTSASSYEQYF

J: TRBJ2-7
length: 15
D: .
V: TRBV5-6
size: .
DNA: TGCGCCAGCAGCTTGGGTAGCTGGGACGGAGGCGAGCAGTACTTC
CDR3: CASSLGSWDGGEQYF

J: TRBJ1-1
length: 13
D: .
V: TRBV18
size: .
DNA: TGTGCCAGCTCACCAGGGATCAGCACTAAAGCTTTCTTT
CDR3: CASSPGISTKAFF

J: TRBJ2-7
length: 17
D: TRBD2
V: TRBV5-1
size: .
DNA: TGCGCCAGCAGCCTCCGACTAGCGGAGGCCCGCTCCTACGAGCAGTACTTC
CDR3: CASSLRLAEARSYEQYF

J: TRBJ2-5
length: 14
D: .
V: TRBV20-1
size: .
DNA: TGCAGTGCTAGAGAAGGAGGACAGCAAGAGACCCAGTACTTC
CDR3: CSAREGGQQETQYF

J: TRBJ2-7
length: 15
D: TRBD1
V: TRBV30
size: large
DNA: TGTGCCTGGAGTGCACGGGACAGGGGACCCTACGAGCAGTACTTC
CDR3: CAWSARDRGPYEQYF

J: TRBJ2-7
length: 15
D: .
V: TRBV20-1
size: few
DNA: TGCAGTGCTAAAAGGGGTCCCCTCACCTCCTACGAGCAGTACTTC
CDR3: CSAKRGPLTSYEQYF

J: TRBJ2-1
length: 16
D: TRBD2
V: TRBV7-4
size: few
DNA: TGTGCCAGCACCCAAAGGACTAGCGGGGGGGGGGGAGAGCAGTTCTTC
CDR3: CASTQRTSGGGGEQFF

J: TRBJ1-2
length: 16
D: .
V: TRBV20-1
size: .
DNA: TGCAGTGCTAGAGTGTCCCCAGGAGGGGGGAACTATGGCTACACCTTC
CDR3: CSARVSPGGGNYGYTF

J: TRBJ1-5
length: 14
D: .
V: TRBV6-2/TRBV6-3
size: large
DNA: TGTGCCAGCAGCTCCGATCAGGAGAATCAGCCCCAGCATTTT
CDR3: CASSSDQENQPQHF

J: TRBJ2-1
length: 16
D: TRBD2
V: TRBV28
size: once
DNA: TGTGCCACCAAACAAGCGGGAGCCTTTTCCTACAATGAGCAGTTCTTC
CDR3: CATKQAGAFSYNEQFF

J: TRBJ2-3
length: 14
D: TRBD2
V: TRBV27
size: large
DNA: TGTGCCAGCAGTAGGGACTACGGCACAGATACGCAGTATTTT
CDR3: CASSRDYGTDTQYF

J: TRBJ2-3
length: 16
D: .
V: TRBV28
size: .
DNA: TGTGCCAGCAGTTTAGAGGGGTTGATGCTCACAGATACGCAGTATTTT
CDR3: CASSLEGLMLTDTQYF

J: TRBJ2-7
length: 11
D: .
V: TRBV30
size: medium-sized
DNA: TGTGCCTGGACCACCGCCTACGAGCAGTACTTC
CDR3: CAWTTAYEQYF

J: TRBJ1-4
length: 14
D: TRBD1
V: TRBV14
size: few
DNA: TGTGCCAGCAGCCTGGACAGGGAGAATGAAAAACTGTTTTTT
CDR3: CASSLDRENEKLFF

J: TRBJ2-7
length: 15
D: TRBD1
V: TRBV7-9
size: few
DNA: TGTGCCAGCAGCTTAGCTGCTGGGACAGCCTACGAGCAGTACTTC
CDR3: CASSLAAGTAYEQYF

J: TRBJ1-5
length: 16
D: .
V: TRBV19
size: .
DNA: TGTGCCAGTAGTATATCCCGGATTTATAGCAATCAGCCCCAGCATTTT
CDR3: CASSISRIYSNQPQHF

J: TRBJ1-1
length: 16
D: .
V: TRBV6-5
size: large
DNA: TGTGCCAGCACCACATCGGGGGGGAACCTTGGAACTGAAGCTTTCTTT
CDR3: CASTTSGGNLGTEAFF

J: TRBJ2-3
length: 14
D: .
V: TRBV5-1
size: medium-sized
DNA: TGCGCCAGCAGCTTGGGCCAAAGCACAGATACGCAGTATTTT
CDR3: CASSLGQSTDTQYF

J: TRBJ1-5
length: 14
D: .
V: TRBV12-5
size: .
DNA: TGTGCTAGTGGTTTGGGCCACAACAATCAGCCCCAGCATTTT
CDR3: CASGLGHNNQPQHF

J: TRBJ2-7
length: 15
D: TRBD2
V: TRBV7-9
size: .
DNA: TGTGCCAGTAGGGGACTAGCGGGAGGGCCGGACGAGCAGTACTTC
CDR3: CASRGLAGGPDEQYF

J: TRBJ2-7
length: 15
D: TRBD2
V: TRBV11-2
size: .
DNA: TGTGCCAGCAGTCGGGGCCCCGGGAGGGGAAACGAGCAGTACTTC
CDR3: CASSRGPGRGNEQYF

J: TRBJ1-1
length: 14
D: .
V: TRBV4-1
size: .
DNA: TGCGCCAGCAGCGGACGGACGGTGAACACTGAAGCTTTCTTT
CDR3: CASSGRTVNTEAFF

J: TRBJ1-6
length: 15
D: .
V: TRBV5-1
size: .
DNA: TGCGCCAGCAGCTTGGATGACGGGAGGGGAAGGCCCTTCCACTTT
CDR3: CASSLDDGRGRPFHF

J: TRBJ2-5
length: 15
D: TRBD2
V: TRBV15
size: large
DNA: TGTGCCACCAGCAGGGGTAGCGGGAGCCTAGAGACCCAGTACTTC
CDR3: CATSRGSGSLETQYF

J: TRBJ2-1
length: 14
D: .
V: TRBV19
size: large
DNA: TGTGCCAGTAGTATCCGCTCCTTGGGTAATGAGCAGTTCTTC
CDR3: CASSIRSLGNEQFF

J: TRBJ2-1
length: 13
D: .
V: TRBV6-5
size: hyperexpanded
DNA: TGTGCCAGCAGGACGACTAGTTGGAATGAGCAGTTCTTC
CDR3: CASRTTSWNEQFF

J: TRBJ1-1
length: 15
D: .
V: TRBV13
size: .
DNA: TGTGCCAGCAGCACCCGACAGGCGAAAAGGGCGGAAGCTTTCTTT
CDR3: CASSTRQAKRAEAFF

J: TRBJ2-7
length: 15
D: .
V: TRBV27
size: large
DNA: TGTGCCAGCAGTCCCCTTCCCGACAGCTCCTACGAGCAGTACTTC
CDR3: CASSPLPDSSYEQYF

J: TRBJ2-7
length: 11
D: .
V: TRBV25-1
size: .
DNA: TGTGCCAGCAGTGCAAACCGGGCGCAGTACTTC
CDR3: CASSANRAQYF

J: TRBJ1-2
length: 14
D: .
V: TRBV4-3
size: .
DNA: TGCGCCAGCAGCCAAGGTCGCCCCTCGGGAGGCTACACCTTC
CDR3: CASSQGRPSGGYTF

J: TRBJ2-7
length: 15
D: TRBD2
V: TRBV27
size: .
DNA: TGTGTTAGCAGTATTTCTAGCGGGGTCTCCTACGAGCAGTACTTC
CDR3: CVSSISSGVSYEQYF

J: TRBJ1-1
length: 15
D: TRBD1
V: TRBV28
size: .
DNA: TGTGCCAGCAGTCCCGCGGGACAGCAGAACACTGAAGCTTTCTTT
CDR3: CASSPAGQQNTEAFF

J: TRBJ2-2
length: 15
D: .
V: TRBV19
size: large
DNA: TGTGCCAGTATGAGCTGGGTGGGAAACACCGGGGAGCTGTTTTTT
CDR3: CASMSWVGNTGELFF

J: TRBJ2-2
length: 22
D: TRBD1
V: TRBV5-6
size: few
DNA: TGTGCCAGCGACTTCGCTAAAAGTCCCGGGACAGGGAGGGGTTTGAGCACCGGGGAGCTGTTTTTT
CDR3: CASDFAKSPGTGRGLSTGELFF

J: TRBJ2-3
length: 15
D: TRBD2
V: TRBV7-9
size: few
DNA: TGTGCCAGCAGCCCCCCTAGCGGGGGCTGGGATACGCAGTATTTT
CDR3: CASSPPSGGWDTQYF